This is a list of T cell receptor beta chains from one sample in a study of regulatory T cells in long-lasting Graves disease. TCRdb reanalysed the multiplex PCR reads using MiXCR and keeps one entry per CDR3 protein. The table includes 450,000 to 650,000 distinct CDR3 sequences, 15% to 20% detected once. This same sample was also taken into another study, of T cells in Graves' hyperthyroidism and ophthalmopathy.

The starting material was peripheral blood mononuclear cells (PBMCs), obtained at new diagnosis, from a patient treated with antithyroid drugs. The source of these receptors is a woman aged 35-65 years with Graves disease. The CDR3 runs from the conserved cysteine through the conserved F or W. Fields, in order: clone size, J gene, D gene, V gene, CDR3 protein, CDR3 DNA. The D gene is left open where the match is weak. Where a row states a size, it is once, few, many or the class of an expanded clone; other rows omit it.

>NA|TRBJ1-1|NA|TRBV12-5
CASGLDNQGEAFF
TGTGCTAGTGGTTTGGATAATCAGGGAGAAGCTTTCTTT
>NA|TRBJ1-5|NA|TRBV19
CASSITQGSNQPQHF
TGTGCCAGTAGTATTACGCAGGGGAGCAATCAGCCCCAGCATTTT
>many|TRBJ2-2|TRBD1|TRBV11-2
CASSPLTGKGGELFF
TGTGCCAGCAGCCCCCTGACAGGGAAGGGCGGGGAGCTGTTTTTT
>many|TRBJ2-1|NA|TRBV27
CASSFEGRGGQQFF
TGTGCCAGCAGTTTCGAGGGGCGAGGTGGGCAGCAGTTCTTC
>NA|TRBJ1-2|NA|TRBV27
CASSLQGTTGYTF
TGTGCCAGCAGCCTCCAAGGGACGACTGGCTACACCTTC
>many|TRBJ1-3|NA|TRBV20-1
CSARVPSGNTIYF
TGCAGTGCTAGAGTCCCGAGTGGAAACACCATATATTTT
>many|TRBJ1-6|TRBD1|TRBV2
CASSEPPQGDRGSPLHF
TGTGCCAGCAGTGAACCCCCTCAGGGGGATCGGGGATCACCCCTCCACTTT
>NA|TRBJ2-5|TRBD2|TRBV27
CASSQLAGGRMETQYF
TGTGCCAGCAGTCAATTAGCGGGCGGACGGATGGAGACCCAGTACTTC
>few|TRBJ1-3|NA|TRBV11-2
CASSVSPGSSGNTIYF
TGTGCCAGCAGCGTATCTCCGGGGAGCTCTGGAAACACCATATATTTT
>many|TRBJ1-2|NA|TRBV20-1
CSARVGGIDYGYTF
TGCAGTGCTAGAGTCGGGGGCATCGACTATGGCTACACCTTC
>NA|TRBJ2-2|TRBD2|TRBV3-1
CVSSQGLATGELFF
TGTGTCAGCAGCCAAGGACTAGCCACCGGGGAGCTGTTTTTT
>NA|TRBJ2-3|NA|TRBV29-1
CSVVGGASPDTQYF
TGCAGCGTTGTGGGGGGGGCCTCCCCAGATACGCAGTATTTT
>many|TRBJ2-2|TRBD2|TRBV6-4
CATPIGLAFSLNTGELFF
TGTGCCACCCCAATTGGACTAGCGTTTTCTCTGAACACCGGGGAGCTGTTTTTT
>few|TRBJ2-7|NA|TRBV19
CASSEWGNEQYF
TGTGCCAGTAGTGAGTGGGGTAACGAGCAGTACTTC
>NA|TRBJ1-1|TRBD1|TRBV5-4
CASSLGQAIEAFF
TGTGCCAGCAGCCTCGGACAGGCAATTGAAGCTTTCTTT
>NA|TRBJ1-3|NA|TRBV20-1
CSAKPNGNTIYF
TGCAGTGCTAAGCCGAATGGAAACACCATATATTTT
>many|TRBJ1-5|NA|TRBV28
CASSQKHRSAAQHF
TGTGCCAGCAGTCAAAAGCATCGATCCGCGGCCCAGCATTTT
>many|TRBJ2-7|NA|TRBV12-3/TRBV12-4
CASSFNIYEQYF
TGTGCCAGCAGTTTTAACATCTACGAGCAGTACTTC
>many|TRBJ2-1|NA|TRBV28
CASNPSGNAGYNEQFF
TGTGCCAGCAACCCTTCTGGTAATGCCGGTTACAATGAGCAGTTCTTC
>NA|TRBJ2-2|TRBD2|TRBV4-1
CASSRSGGPNTGELFF
TGCGCCAGCAGCCGAAGCGGGGGGCCGAACACCGGGGAGCTGTTTTTT
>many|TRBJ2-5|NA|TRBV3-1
CASSPTGIETQYF
TGTGCCAGCAGCCCCACAGGAATCGAGACCCAGTACTTC
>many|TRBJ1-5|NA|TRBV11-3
CASRAPHQPQHF
TGTGCCAGCCGGGCACCTCATCAGCCCCAGCATTTT
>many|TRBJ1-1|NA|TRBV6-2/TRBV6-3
CASSYSGGEAFF
TGTGCCAGCAGTTACTCGGGGGGTGAAGCTTTCTTT
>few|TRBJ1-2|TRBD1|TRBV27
CASSLFGGQGAAWSNYGYTF
TGTGCCAGCAGTTTATTTGGAGGACAGGGGGCCGCGTGGAGTAACTATGGCTACACCTTC
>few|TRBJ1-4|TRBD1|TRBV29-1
CSVRTGGTTNEKLFF
TGCAGCGTGAGGACAGGGGGCACAACTAATGAAAAACTGTTTTTT
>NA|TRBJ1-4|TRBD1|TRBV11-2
CASSQLQGPNEKLFF
TGCGCCAGCAGCCAATTACAGGGGCCTAATGAAAAACTGTTTTTT
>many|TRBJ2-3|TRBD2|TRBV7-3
CASSPGLGITDTQYF
TGTGCCAGCAGTCCGGGACTAGGCATAACAGATACGCAGTATTTT
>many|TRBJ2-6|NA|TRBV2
CASSEDTSGANVLTF
TGTGCCAGCAGTGAAGATACATCGGGGGCCAACGTCCTGACTTTC
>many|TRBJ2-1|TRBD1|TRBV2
CASRKDRGGYNEQFF
TGTGCCAGCAGGAAGGACAGGGGGGGCTACAATGAGCAGTTCTTC